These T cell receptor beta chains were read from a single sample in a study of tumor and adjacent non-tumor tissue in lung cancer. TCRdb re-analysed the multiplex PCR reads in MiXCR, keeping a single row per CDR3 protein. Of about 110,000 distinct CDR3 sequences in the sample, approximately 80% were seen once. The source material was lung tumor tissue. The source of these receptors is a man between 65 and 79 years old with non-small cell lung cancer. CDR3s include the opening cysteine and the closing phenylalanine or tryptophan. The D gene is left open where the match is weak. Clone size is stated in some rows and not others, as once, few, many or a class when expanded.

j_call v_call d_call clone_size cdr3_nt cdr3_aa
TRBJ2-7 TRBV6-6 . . TGTGCCAGCGAACGCCCAGTCGGCGCTTCCTACGAGCAGTACTTC CASERPVGASYEQYF
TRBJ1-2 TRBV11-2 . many TGTGCCAGCAGCTTAGTGGGGGGAGGCTACACCTTC CASSLVGGGYTF
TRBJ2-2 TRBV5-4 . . TGTGCAAGCAGCCTACTACAAAACACCAGGGAGCTGTTATTT CASSLLQNTRELLF
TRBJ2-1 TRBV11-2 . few TGTGCTAGCAGCTTAGCGAGACAGTATAGTGAGCAGTTCTTC CASSLARQYSEQFF
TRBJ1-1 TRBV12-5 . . TGTGCTAGTTGTTTGGCCCTCTCCGGGGTCGGAGGAAACAGCGAAGCTTTCTTT CASCLALSGVGGNSEAFF
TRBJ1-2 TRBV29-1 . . TGCAGCACCGAGAGAGGGAAGGCTAACTATGCCCACACCTTC CSTERGKANYAHTF
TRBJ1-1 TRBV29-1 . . TGCAGCGGAAGAAGGAGTCGATTCATTGAAGCTTTCTTT CSGRRSRFIEAFF
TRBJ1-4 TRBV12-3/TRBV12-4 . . TGTGCCAGCATTACACGGGAAAAACTATTTTTT CASITREKLFF
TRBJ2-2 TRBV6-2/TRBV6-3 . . TGTGCCATCAGTACAAACTCCCGGGATCACACCGGGGAGCTGTTTTTT CAISTNSRDHTGELFF
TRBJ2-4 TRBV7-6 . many TGTGCCAGCAGCTTAGCGCCTTCTACCGCCATTCAGTACTTC CASSLAPSTAIQYF
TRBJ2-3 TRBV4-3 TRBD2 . TGCGCCAGCAGCCAAAAGTTTGGGGGCGGGCTAGCGGGAGGGCGAAATCACACAGATACGCAGTATTTT CASSQKFGGGLAGGRNHTDTQYF
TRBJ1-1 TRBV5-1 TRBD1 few TGCGCCAGCAGCTTGGCAGGGGGCTCTATGAACACTGAAGCTTTCTTT CASSLAGGSMNTEAFF
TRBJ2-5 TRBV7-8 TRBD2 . TGTGCCAGCAGTTTAGCGTCGAGCGGAACTGGGGGGGGGACCCAGTACTTC CASSLASSGTGGGTQYF
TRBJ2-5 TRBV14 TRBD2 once TGTGCCAGAAGTCAAGCGGGGACCCAATACTTC CARSQAGTQYF
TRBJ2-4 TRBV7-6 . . TGTGCCAGCAGCTTGGTGCCTTCTACCGCCATTCAGTACTTC CASSLVPSTAIQYF
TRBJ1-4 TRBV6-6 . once TGTGCCATCATGGGACCGGTGACTGATGAAAAACTGTTTTTT CAIMGPVTDEKLFF
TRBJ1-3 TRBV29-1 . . TGCAGTGTTAAGGGCCTCCGAAACACCATATATTTT CSVKGLRNTIYF
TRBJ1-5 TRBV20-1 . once TGCAGTGCTGACGGTGGAGAGGTCGAGCAGCCCCAGCATTTT CSADGGEVEQPQHF
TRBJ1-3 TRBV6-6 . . TGTGTCAGCAGTTACCCAGGCCGGGGGCAGTCCACCATATATTTT CVSSYPGRGQSTIYF
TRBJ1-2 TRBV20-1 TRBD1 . TGCAGTGCTGCACCGGGACAGGTTAACTATGGCCACACCTTC CSAAPGQVNYGHTF
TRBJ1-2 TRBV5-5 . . TGTGCTAGCAGCTTGGATGGGTTCTATGGCAACACCTTC CASSLDGFYGNTF
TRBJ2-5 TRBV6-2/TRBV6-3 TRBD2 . TGTGCCAGCAGTACAAACACAAGCCGGGAGGCCCTGTACTTC CASSTNTSREALYF
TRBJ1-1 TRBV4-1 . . TGTGCCAGCAGCCAAATTACAGGGTTGAACACTGAAGCTTTCTTT CASSQITGLNTEAFF
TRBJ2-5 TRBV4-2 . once TGTGCCAGCAGCCAAGGTGAGTTTACTACCGAGACCCAGTACTTC CASSQGEFTTETQYF
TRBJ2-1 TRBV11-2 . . TGTGCCAGCACCTTACATGTGGGGGACTGGGCCTCCTACAATGAGCACTTCTTC CASTLHVGDWASYNEHFF
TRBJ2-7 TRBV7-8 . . TGTGCCAGCAGCTCCCGCCCGCAGGGGGGTTCCTACGAGCAGTACTTC CASSSRPQGGSYEQYF
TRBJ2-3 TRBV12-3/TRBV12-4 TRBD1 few TGTGCCATCAGTTTAGGGACAGGGGGCAATCAGCCCCAGTATTTT CAISLGTGGNQPQYF
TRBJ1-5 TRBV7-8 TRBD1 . TGTGCCAGCAGCGGGACAGGGAATAGCAACCAGCTCCAGCATTTT CASSGTGNSNQLQHF
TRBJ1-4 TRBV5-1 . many TGCGCCAGCAGCCCACCGGAGGGCTCGGGTGAAAAACTGTTTTTT CASSPPEGSGEKLFF
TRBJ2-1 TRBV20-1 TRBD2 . TGCAGTGCTATAGATCCCGCGGGAGGGAGATACAATGAGCAGCTCTTC CSAIDPAGGRYNEQLF
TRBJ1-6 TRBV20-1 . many TGCAGTGCTAGAGATCCGGGACCGACCAATTCACCCCTCCACTTT CSARDPGPTNSPLHF
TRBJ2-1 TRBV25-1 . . TGTGCCAGCAGTGATTATGAGCAGTTCTTC CASSDYEQFF
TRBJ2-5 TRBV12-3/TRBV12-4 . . TGTGCCAGCACTACCGACAAGGCCTACCAAGAGACCCAGTACTTC CASTTDKAYQETQYF
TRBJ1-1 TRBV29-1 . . TGCAGCGCATGGGGCCAGGGCCTCGAAGTTTTCTTT CSAWGQGLEVFF
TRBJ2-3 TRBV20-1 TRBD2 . TGCGGTGCTGCAGTAGCGGGAGCTGCATATACGCAGTATTTT CGAAVAGAAYTQYF
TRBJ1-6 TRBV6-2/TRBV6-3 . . TGTGCCAGCAGAATCGGGACATGGAGATCTAATTCACCCCTCCACTTT CASRIGTWRSNSPLHF
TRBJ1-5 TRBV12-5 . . TGTGCTATTGGTTTTGACAAAAATCAGCCCCACCATTTT CAIGFDKNQPHHF
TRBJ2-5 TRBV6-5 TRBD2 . TGTACCAGCAGGCCTACTAGCGGGAGCTGGTTCCAGTACTTC CTSRPTSGSWFQYF
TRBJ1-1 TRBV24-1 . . TGTGCCACCAGTGACTTAGGGGGTCGGAACACTGAAGGTTTCTTT CATSDLGGRNTEGFF
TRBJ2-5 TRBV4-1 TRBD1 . TGCGCCAGCAGCCAGGACCGGGACAGGTACCAAGAGACCCAGTACTTC CASSQDRDRYQETQYF
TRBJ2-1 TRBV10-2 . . TGCGCCAGCAGGTCCCTGGGATCCTCTTCTCATGAGCAGTTTTTC CASRSLGSSSHEQFF
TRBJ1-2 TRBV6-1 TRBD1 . TGTGTCAGTAGTGAAATGGACAGGGAAAAAACCTTC CVSSEMDREKTF
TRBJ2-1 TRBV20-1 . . TGCAATGCTAGAGATCCTAGCTGGGGGGCCGGTTGGGATGAGCAGTTCTTC CNARDPSWGAGWDEQFF
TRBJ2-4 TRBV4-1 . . TGCGCCAGCAGCCAAGTTGAAGCTTCAAAGACTCAGTACTTC CASSQVEASKTQYF
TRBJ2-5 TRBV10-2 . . TGCGTCACCCAGGGAGATGCAACGAGGGGTTGGGAGACCCAGTACTTC CVTQGDATRGWETQYF
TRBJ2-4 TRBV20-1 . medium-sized TGCAGTGCTGTCAAAGTAGCCAAAAACATTCAGTACTTC CSAVKVAKNIQYF
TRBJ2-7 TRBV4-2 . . TGTGCCAGTAGCCAAGGACATGGTCTATACGAGCAGTACTTC CASSQGHGLYEQYF
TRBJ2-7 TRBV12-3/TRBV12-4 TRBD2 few TGTGCCAGCAGTCTGATTAGCGGGAGACTCGACGAGCAGTACTTC CASSLISGRLDEQYF
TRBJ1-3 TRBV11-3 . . TGTGCCAGCAGCTTAGAAAGGACATTCGGAAACACCATATATTTT CASSLERTFGNTIYF
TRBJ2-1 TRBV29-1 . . TGCAGCGTTGAAGACCACACAAGCGGCATCTACGATGAGCAGTCCTTC CSVEDHTSGIYDEQSF
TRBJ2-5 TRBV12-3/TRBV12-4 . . TGTGGCAGCAGTCTCGCTCCGGGACCTGAAGAGACCCAGTACTTC CGSSLAPGPEETQYF
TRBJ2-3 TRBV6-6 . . TGTGCCAGCTGCGATCAGGGGATGCGGGATACGCATTATTTT CASCDQGMRDTHYF
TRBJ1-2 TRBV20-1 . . TGCAGTGATAGAGATTTAGATGGCTACACTTTC CSDRDLDGYTF
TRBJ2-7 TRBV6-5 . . TGTGCCAGCTGTTACACAGACTCCTACGAGCAATACTTC CASCYTDSYEQYF
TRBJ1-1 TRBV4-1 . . TGCGCCAGCACCCCGCAGAGTACTACTGAAGTTTTCTTT CASTPQSTTEVFF